A selection of T cell receptor beta chains follows, all from one sample in a study of blood T cell repertoires in COVID-19. Repertoires were generated with immunoSEQ multiplex PCR, while TCRdb's copy carries only in-frame clones and drops some. Of around 75,000 clones listed, less than 85% were seen once; the top ten hold approximately 5%. Sample: peripheral blood. The receptors come from a woman of 80 years or more with active or convalescent COVID-19. The CDR3 runs from the conserved cysteine through the conserved F or W. The D gene is left open where the match is weak. Size is stated for part of the rows, as once, few or many counts, or as a class when the clone is expanded.

TRBV11-2	NA	TRBJ2-5	NA	TGTGCCAGCAGCTCGGCGGGGGCGAAGATGTACTTC	CASSSAGAKMYF
TRBV3-1/TRBV3-2	NA	TRBJ2-3	TRBD2	TGTGCCAGCAGCCTTCTAGGACTAGCTGTAGATACGCAGTATTTT	CASSLLGLAVDTQYF
TRBV18	few	TRBJ2-7	TRBD1	TGTGCCAGCTCACCACAAGGGATCTTAAGACAGGGGCTCTACGAGCAGTACTTC	CASSPQGILRQGLYEQYF
TRBV28	NA	TRBJ1-5	NA	TGTGCCAGCAGTTTATATGCTGGGGAGGGTCAGCCCCAGCATTTT	CASSLYAGEGQPQHF
TRBV4-3	NA	TRBJ2-7	TRBD2	TGCGCCAGCAGCCAAGATCCGTGGGGGGGGTCCCGCGAGCAGTACTTC	CASSQDPWGGSREQYF
TRBV6-4	NA	TRBJ2-1	NA	TGTGCCAGCAGTTCACAGGGTGGGCTCCGGAATGAGCAGTTCTTC	CASSSQGGLRNEQFF
TRBV14	once	TRBJ1-2	NA	TGTGCCAGCAGCCAAGCCTCCGGGGGATGGTATGGCTACACCTTC	CASSQASGGWYGYTF
TRBV10-2	NA	TRBJ2-1	TRBD2	TGCGCCAGCAGCCCGAAAGGGGGACTAGGAACTTCTGAGCAGTTCTTC	CASSPKGGLGTSEQFF
TRBV2	NA	TRBJ2-3	NA	TGTGCCAGCAGTGGGAGCAATACGCAGTATTTT	CASSGSNTQYF
TRBV4-3	NA	TRBJ2-1	TRBD2	TGCGCCAGCAGCCAGACCCCTAGCGGGGGATCCTACAATGAGCAGTTCTTC	CASSQTPSGGSYNEQFF
TRBV4-1	NA	TRBJ2-7	NA	TGCGCCAGCAGCCCCCAGGGTCAGCTGTACGAGCAGTACTTC	CASSPQGQLYEQYF
TRBV28	NA	TRBJ1-2	TRBD1	TGTGCCAGCAGTTTAAACAGGGGCTATGGCTACACCTTC	CASSLNRGYGYTF
TRBV25-1	NA	TRBJ1-4	NA	TGTGCCAGCAGTGTCCCAGGGAATAATGAAAAACTGTTTTTT	CASSVPGNNEKLFF
TRBV19	NA	TRBJ2-5	NA	TGTGCCAGTAGTATAGCTAGCGTTGGGGGTGAGACCCAGTACTTC	CASSIASVGGETQYF
TRBV7-8	NA	TRBJ2-1	NA	TGTGCCAGCAGCCCCTCCGGGACACTTAACAATGAGCAGTTCTTC	CASSPSGTLNNEQFF
TRBV19	NA	TRBJ1-6	NA	TGTGCCAGTAGTATTGTCGGAGGGCGTAATTCACCCCTCCACTTT	CASSIVGGRNSPLHF
TRBV5-1	NA	TRBJ2-5	NA	TGCGCCAGCAGCTTGGTGTTGAGGGAAGAAGAGACCCAGTACTTC	CASSLVLREEETQYF
TRBV28	once	TRBJ1-5	NA	TGTGCCAGAAAATTTTGGGTGAGGTCCGGGACAACCAATCAGCCCCAGCATTTT	CARKFWVRSGTTNQPQHF
TRBV19	NA	TRBJ1-1	NA	TGTGCCAGTAGGCCACGGGGGGGCACTGAAGCTTTCTTT	CASRPRGGTEAFF
TRBV3-1/TRBV3-2	NA	TRBJ2-7	NA	TGTGCCAGCAGCCAGAGCTCCTACGAGCAGTACTTC	CASSQSSYEQYF
TRBV24-1	NA	TRBJ2-1	TRBD1	TGTGCCACCACCGACGGGGACAGGAGGGACAATGAGCAGTTCTTC	CATTDGDRRDNEQFF
TRBV27	NA	TRBJ1-5	NA	TGTGCCAGCAGTTTTTCTGCAGGGCCCGACTCCGGCAATCAGCCCCAGCATTTT	CASSFSAGPDSGNQPQHF
TRBV7-2	NA	TRBJ2-5	NA	TGTGCCAGCAGCTTAGTTCGAGAGACCCAGTACTTC	CASSLVRETQYF
TRBV14	NA	TRBJ2-4	NA	TGTGCCAGCAGCCAAGCAGGGTTCGCCAAAAACATTCAGTACTTC	CASSQAGFAKNIQYF
TRBV10-2	NA	TRBJ2-7	NA	TGCGCCAGCAGTGAGTCGTCGAGCTCCTACGAGCAGTACTTC	CASSESSSSYEQYF
TRBV4-3	few	TRBJ1-2	TRBD1	TGCGCCAGCAGCCAAGATGGGGGACAGGGGACTAACTATGGCTACACCTTC	CASSQDGGQGTNYGYTF
TRBV18	once	TRBJ1-2	NA	TGTGCCAGCTTTCTAACAGGTTCTTCCGGCTACACCTTC	CASFLTGSSGYTF
TRBV15	NA	TRBJ2-5	TRBD2	TGTGCCACCAGCGGGGGGGGGACCCAGTACTTC	CATSGGGTQYF
TRBV5-6	NA	TRBJ2-7	TRBD1	TGTGCCAGCAGCCCCGGTTGGGACAGGGGTTACGAGCAGTACTTC	CASSPGWDRGYEQYF
TRBV28	NA	TRBJ1-5	NA	TGTGCCAGCAGTTTCAGAGGGAGCAATCAGCCCCAGCATTTT	CASSFRGSNQPQHF
TRBV30	NA	TRBJ1-1	TRBD1	TGTGCCTGGAGTGAAGGTTTGGACAGGGGAACTTTCTTT	CAWSEGLDRGTFF
TRBV7-9	NA	TRBJ1-1	NA	TGTGCCAGCAGCTTTTATGGCGGGGATGAAGCTTTCTTT	CASSFYGGDEAFF
TRBV9	NA	TRBJ2-5	NA	TGTGCCAGCAGCGTAGGAAGGACAGCTCAAGAGACCCAGTACTTC	CASSVGRTAQETQYF
TRBV5-1	few	TRBJ2-7	NA	TGCGCCAGCAGCGAGGGATTCTACGAGCAGTACTTC	CASSEGFYEQYF
TRBV7-3	NA	TRBJ2-3	NA	TGTGCCAGCAGCTTCTCTAGCACAGATACGCAGTATTTT	CASSFSSTDTQYF
TRBV7-2	NA	TRBJ2-7	TRBD1	TGTGCCAGCAGCAAGGGGAACAGGGGGTTCGACGAGCAGTACTTC	CASSKGNRGFDEQYF
TRBV28	once	TRBJ1-2	TRBD1	TGTGCCAGCCGCGGAGGGGGGACAGGGGGCTTTGTCTATGGCTACACCTTC	CASRGGGTGGFVYGYTF
TRBV5-6	NA	TRBJ2-3	NA	TGTGCCAGCAGCTTGGGTTCAGGGGTCACAGATACGCAGTATTTT	CASSLGSGVTDTQYF
TRBV6-2/TRBV6-3	NA	TRBJ2-5	TRBD2	TGTGCCAGCAGTTCCCCCCGGACTAGCGGGATTGGGGAGACCCAGTACTTC	CASSSPRTSGIGETQYF
TRBV5-4	NA	TRBJ1-2	NA	TGTGCCAGCAGTTCGACATACTATGGCTACACCTTC	CASSSTYYGYTF
TRBV28	NA	TRBJ2-7	TRBD2	TGTGCCAGCAGTTTATCCATACGGGCACTAGCGGGAGACTACGAGCAGTACTTC	CASSLSIRALAGDYEQYF
TRBV6-6	NA	TRBJ2-2	TRBD1	TGTGCCAGCAGACTACAGGGGCCCAACACCGGGGAGCTGTTTTTT	CASRLQGPNTGELFF
TRBV19	NA	TRBJ1-3	NA	TGTGCCAGTAGTTGGGCAGCCGACTCTGGAAACACCATATATTTT	CASSWAADSGNTIYF
TRBV24-1	NA	TRBJ2-1	TRBD2	TGTGCCACCAGTGATAGTCCGGGTTGGTCTAGCGGGAGCAATGAGCAGTTCTTC	CATSDSPGWSSGSNEQFF
TRBV4-3	NA	TRBJ1-3	NA	TGCGCCAGCAGCCGGGGCGGGGGGCCGAGCTCTGGAAACACCATATATTTT	CASSRGGGPSSGNTIYF
TRBV7-6	NA	TRBJ2-7	NA	TGTGCCAGCAGCTTATCGTTAGCGGACTACCAGTACTTC	CASSLSLADYQYF
TRBV6-5	NA	TRBJ1-6	NA	TGTGCCAGCAGTTACGCAATCGGGGATCGTTCACCCCTCCACTTT	CASSYAIGDRSPLHF
TRBV7-9	once	TRBJ1-1	NA	TGTGCCAGCAGCTTAGCCGTTGAAGCTTTCTTT	CASSLAVEAFF
TRBV18	NA	TRBJ2-5	TRBD1	TGTGCCAGCTCAACGACAGGGGGAGAGACCCAGTACTTC	CASSTTGGETQYF
TRBV21-1	NA	TRBJ1-1	NA	TGTGCCAGCAGCAGGGGGACTTACACTGAAGCTTTCTTT	CASSRGTYTEAFF
TRBV5-1	NA	TRBJ1-6	NA	TGCGCCAGCAGCTTGCAATCGGGGGGTTCACCCCTCCACTTT	CASSLQSGGSPLHF